The 21 T cell receptor beta chains listed next were all sequenced from one sample in a study of OX40 agonist ivuxolimab in advanced cancers. The repertoire was sequenced with immunoSEQ multiplex PCR; TCRdb's copy has only in-frame clones and lacks some. The sample carries about 69,000 clones, about 90% recorded once. Sequenced here: CD4+ or CD8+ T cells sorted from blood, sampled in a trial of the OX40 agonist ivuxolimab. Receptor source: an adult with an advanced solid tumor such as melanoma, head and neck, liver or kidney cancer.

This chain connects TRBV6-5 to TRBJ2-1; 8 bases fit TRBD2. Germline V gene lookup returns CDR1 MNHEY and CDR2 SVGAGI. The V and J ends lost 5 bases and 5 bases, in that order; junction bases with no gene match: 8. The CDR3 runs to 15 residues. CDR3: CASSPSTSEDNEQFF. CDR3 DNA: TGTGCCAGCAGTCCGTCGACTAGCGAAGACAATGAGCAGTTCTTC.

This sequence joins TRBV4-3 and TRBJ2-7, with 7 bases aligning to TRBD2. The CDR3 consists of 15 residues. J gave up 2 bases and V 4 bases, and 8 bases lay outside the gene matches. In germline, CDR1 is LGHNA, CDR2 YSLEER. The CDR3 nucleotides are TGCGCCAGCAGCCTCGGGAGGAGGTCGGCCTACGAGCAGTACTTC. Its translation is CASSLGRRSAYEQYF.

The gene calls are TRBV10-3 and TRBJ1-2; 11 bases agree with TRBD1. This CDR3 has 14 residues. Per the germline V gene, CDR1 is ENHRY and CDR2 is SYGVKD. The ends lost 2 bases at V and 8 bases at J; junction bases unmatched: 4. The CDR3 reads CAISEPDRGHGYTF. DNA for the CDR3: TGTGCCATCAGTGAGCCGGACAGGGGGCACGGCTACACCTTC.

This clone has more than one count but fewer than ten. The V and J genes are TRBV28 and TRBJ1-5; perhaps TRBD1 as D (6 bases). V lost 3 bases, J lost 7 bases, and 13 bases lay in between. The CDR3 is 14 residues long. Germline V gene data show CDR1 as MDHEN and CDR2 as SYDVKM. The CDR3 nucleotides read TGTGCCAGCAGTTTTAGGACCCAGGGGCAGCCCCAGCATTTT. Amino acid sequence: CASSFRTQGQPQHF.

The chain recombines TRBV5-4 with TRBJ1-2; D is perhaps TRBD1 (5 bases). Germline CDR1 is SGHNT and CDR2 is YYREEE (reference sequence). CDR3 size: 15 residues. Trimming cost V 1 base and J 1 base, with 11 bases left between them. The CDR3 sequence: CASSLRGVLNYGYTF. CDR3 bases: TGTGCCAGCAGCTTGCGAGGGGTCCTTAACTATGGCTACACCTTC.

The chain uses TRBV27 and TRBJ1-2, with D maybe TRBD1 (6 bases). The CDR3 is 14 residues long. CDR1 and CDR2 from the germline V gene are MNHEY and SMNVEV (reference sequence). Trimming removed 3 bases from V and 4 bases from J, with 12 bases in between. CDR3 in amino acids: CASSFGGGIYGYTF. CDR3 nucleotides: TGTGCCAGCAGTTTTGGTGGGGGCATCTATGGCTACACCTTC.

This chain connects TRBV7-8 to TRBJ1-1; 7 nucleotides line up with TRBD1. The V gene end was trimmed by 5 bases and the J gene end by 4 bases; junction bases not matched to a gene: 4. Looked up from germline, CDR1 is SGHVS and CDR2 is FQNEAQ. CDR3 length: 13 residues. CDR3: CASSDQGGTEAFF. As DNA, the CDR3 is TGTGCCAGCAGCGATCAGGGGGGCACTGAAGCTTTCTTT.

The chain links TRBV19 to TRBJ1-1; D gene unclear. Germline loops: CDR1 LNHDA, CDR2 SQIVND (reference sequence). This CDR3 has 13 residues. The V and J ends lost 5 bases and 0 bases respectively, with 7 bases between them. The CDR3 coding sequence is TGTGCCAGTAGTCTGATGATGAACACTGAAGCTTTCTTT. Its protein is CASSLMMNTEAFF.

V gene TRBV7-2 combines with J gene TRBJ2-1; D might be TRBD1 or TRBD2, each matching 5 bases. Germline V gene sequence: CDR1 SGHTA, CDR2 FQGNSA. Trimming left V 1 base short and J 0 bases short, with 10 bases between. This CDR3 spans 16 amino acids. CDR3 residues: CASSLDSGPSYNEQFF. The CDR3 bases are TGTGCCAGCAGCTTAGATTCGGGGCCCTCCTACAATGAGCAGTTCTTC. Using reference TRBV7-2 and TRBJ2-1 for the parts outside the CDR3, the full variable domain is GAGVSQSPSNKVTEKGKDVELRCDPISGHTALYWYRQSLGQGLEFLIYFQGNSAPDKSGLPSDRFSAERTGGSVSTLTIQRTQQEDSAVYLCASSLDSGPSYNEQFFGPGTRLTVL.

V gene TRBV7-8 combines with J gene TRBJ2-5; 7 nucleotides agree with TRBD2. Trimming at V came to 1 base and at J to 4 bases, leaving 15 bases not matched to a gene. CDR1 and CDR2 (germline): SGHVS, FQNEAQ. The length of the CDR3 is 18 residues. This chain's CDR3 is CASSLEFAGGSLGETQYF. The CDR3 nucleotides read TGTGCCAGCAGCTTAGAGTTTGCGGGCGGGAGTTTGGGAGAGACCCAGTACTTC.

The gene calls are TRBV20-1 and TRBJ2-7; D call uncertain. Trimming left V 5 bases short and J 6 bases short, with 11 bases between. Germline assignment: CDR1 DFQATT and CDR2 SNEGSKA (reference sequence). This CDR3 region has 11 residues. CDR3 nucleotide sequence: TGCAGTGCTCGGCGAAGTCCCGAGCAGTACTTC. Its protein product is CSARRSPEQYF.

The chain couples TRBV4-1 to TRBJ1-6; the match to TRBD1 covers 8 bases. The CDR3 is 14 amino acids. Germline lookup yields CDR1 MGHRA and CDR2 YSYEKL. V was clipped by 2 bases and J by 11 bases; unmatched bases: 5. CDR3 residues: CASSQWQGQAPLHF. The CDR3 DNA sequence: TGCGCCAGCAGCCAATGGCAGGGACAGGCACCCCTCCACTTT.

This clone was picked up one time. The rearrangement links TRBV19 to TRBJ2-1; 7 bases fit TRBD2. In germline, CDR1 is LNHDA, CDR2 SQIVND (reference sequence). The V segment lost 7 bases and the J segment 7 bases; nucleotides outside the gene matches: 16. The CDR3 sequence is 16 residues long. CDR3 in DNA: TGTGCCAGTACCCTCCGGAGCGGGACCCTCCGAAATGAGCAGTTCTTC. Its protein is CASTLRSGTLRNEQFF.

The chain combines TRBV11-3 with TRBJ2-2; D is uncertain. CDR1 is SGHNT and CDR2 is YENEEA in the germline V gene. Trimming took 1 base from V and 6 from J, leaving 6 bases between them. This CDR3 has 13 residues. CDR3 bases: TGTGCCAGCAGCTTAGTGGCTGCCGGGGAGCTGTTTTTT. Amino acids: CASSLVAAGELFF.

The V gene is TRBV9, the J gene TRBJ2-1, with D perhaps matching TRBD2 (5 bases). Trimming removed 3 bases at V and 1 base at J, with 17 bases between. Germline CDR1 reads SGDLS; CDR2 reads YYNGEE. This CDR3 comprises 17 residues. CDR3: CASSARAGSDSYNEQFF. The CDR3, as DNA: TGTGCCAGCAGCGCGAGGGCTGGGTCGGATTCCTACAATGAGCAGTTCTTC.

The chain carries TRBV11-2 and TRBJ2-1; D unresolved. V lost 3 bases, J lost 5 bases, and 8 bases lay in between. CDR3 length: 13 amino acids. Germline loops: CDR1 SGHAT, CDR2 FQNNGV. The CDR3 DNA reads TGTGCCAGCAGCTTGGGGTATAACAATGAGCAGTTCTTC. As protein: CASSLGYNNEQFF.

This chain links TRBV4-3 with TRBJ2-5; 9 positions match TRBD2. The germline V gene has CDR1 LGHNA and CDR2 YSLEER. The length of the CDR3 is 18 residues. J was trimmed by 5 bases and V by 0 bases; bases with no gene match: 13. In DNA, the CDR3 is TGCGCCAGCAGCCAAGATTATACGGGACTAGCAAGGGGGGAGACCCAGTACTTC. Protein: CASSQDYTGLARGETQYF.

The chain combines TRBV27 with TRBJ1-2, with TRBD1 matching over 9 bases. CDR1 is MNHEY, CDR2 SMNVEV, per germline (reference sequence). After removal of 6 bases from V and 7 bases from J, the junction contained 9 bases not matched to a gene. This CDR3 contains 14 residues. Here the CDR3 reads CASRRTGEWSGYTF. The CDR3 coding sequence is TGTGCCAGCAGACGGACAGGGGAATGGAGTGGCTACACCTTC.

The table lists this clone with a few counts. The sample holds other DNA sequences that translate to the same CDR3. In DNA, the CDR3 is TGTGCCAGCAGCCAAGACTCCAATACGCAGTATTTT. Its protein product is CASSQDSNTQYF. The V and J genes are TRBV4-2 and TRBJ2-3; D is ambiguous. From germline, CDR1 is LGHNA and CDR2 YNFKEQ. Trimming left V 0 bases short and J 7 bases short, with 5 bases between. The length of the CDR3 is 12 residues.

The chain joins TRBV19 to TRBJ2-1; tentative D call: TRBD2 (5 bases). Trimming removed 0 bases from V and 3 bases from J, with 12 bases in between. Looked up from germline, CDR1 is LNHDA and CDR2 is SQIVND (reference sequence). The CDR3 length is 16 residues. The CDR3 DNA reads TGTGCCAGTAGTATAGACTCGGGCGGGTACTACAATGAGCAGTTCTTC. Its protein is CASSIDSGGYYNEQFF.

The rearrangement joins TRBV30 to TRBJ2-1; the D is unclear. The CDR3 covers 12 residues. The V gene's germline CDR1 is GTSNPN and CDR2 SVGIG (reference sequence). The V end was cut by 5 bases, the J end by 11 bases, with 16 bases between. The CDR3, as DNA: TGTGCCTGGGCCTGGGATAAAGATCAGCAGTTCTTC. Translated, it gives CAWAWDKDQQFF.